The sequence of this T cell receptor beta chain was determined in a study of T-cell memory formation after mild COVID-19. Whole-study findings and limits: That cross-reactive memory joined was suggested by some responding clones appearing in pre-infection memory. Among clones peaking at day 37 in the second wave, SARS-CoV-2 specificity remained unconfirmed. Among CD4+ contracting clones, most were CM and EM, and CD8+ ones EMRA.

With respect to this clonotype: Its matching antigen is unknown.

From germline, CDR1 is SGHTA and CDR2 FQGTGA. The CDR3 runs 14 residues. The V and J ends lost 5 bases and 7 bases respectively, with 17 bases between them. After 5'RACE with constant-segment primers, TCR alpha and TCR beta cDNA libraries carrying sample barcodes and UMIs were obtained. One entry per CDR3 protein, called by TCRdb with MiXCR from the 5' RACE reads. The table shows around 180,000 distinct CDR3 sequences, with 16% occurring only once. The source of this sequence is an adult woman who had mild COVID-19 (a few samples of this study predate the infection). Cell type and time point are not known. The J gene is TRBJ1-2, the V gene TRBV7-3; a weak D match, TRBD1 (5 bases). The sample taken for sequencing was PBMCs or a T cell subset sorted from them (not recorded which). The CDR3 loop reads CASSPGRPPIGYTF. The CDR3 DNA is TGTGCCAGCAGCCCGGGACGGCCGCCTATTGGCTACACCTTC. The variable domain in full, with the rest retrieved from reference TRBV7-3 and TRBJ1-2, is GAGVSQTPSNKVTEKGKYVELRCDPISGHTALYWYRQSLGQGPEFLIYFQGTGAADDSGLPNDRFFAVRPEGSVSTLKIQRTERGDSAVYLCASSPGRPPIGYTFGSGTRLTVV.